This TCR beta chain derives from a study of metastatic and nonmetastatic thyroid tumors. The wider study: Samples came from malignant and benign thyroid patients, and repertoires were compared across blood and tumor or nodule tissue.

CDR3 size: 15 residues. Germline V gene sequence: CDR1 MNHNS, CDR2 SASEGT. V was trimmed by 10 bases and J by 9 bases, leaving 24 bases between them. With regard to this clone: No antigen is known for it. Since the CDR3 does not end with the conserved phenylalanine or tryptophan, this likely comes from a read error.

The authors' processing: The study's classifier, a distant-metastasis tool for papillary thyroid cancer, was built using CDR3 differences across clinicopathological groups. TCRdb re-called the PCR reads through MiXCR. The V and J calls and clone size are TCRdb's, not the authors'. The repertoire holds 13,000 or so clones, with 31% as singletons. Whole-study results and caveats: TCR beta diversity was reportedly significantly higher in malignant thyroid tumors than benign nodules, in blood and tumor.

No treatment of any kind had been given to any patient before thyroid surgery. V usage is TRBV6-1 and J usage is TRBJ2-2, with D unresolved. The sequencing sample was made of tumor tissue. The receptor comes from a male donor with papillary thyroid cancer or a benign thyroid nodule (not recorded which). Some clones in this sample may be carry-over from other donors' samples. The CDR3 reads CATFPARVDSWELFS. The CDR3, as DNA: TGTGCCACATTCCCCGCGCGAGTAGACTCCTGGGAGCTGTTTTCT.